What follows are 23 T cell receptor beta chains derived from one specimen sequenced in a study of OX40 agonist ivuxolimab in advanced cancers. Assay: immunoSEQ multiplex PCR; the TCRdb copy retains only in-frame clones and omits some. This repertoire shows some 34,000 clones, 78% found once; its top ten account for 9.5% to 15%. The sample was CD4+ or CD8+ T cells sorted from blood, taken in a trial of the OX40 agonist ivuxolimab. The receptors shown here come from an adult with an advanced solid tumor such as melanoma, head and neck, liver or kidney cancer.

This chain links TRBV18 with TRBJ1-4; D may be TRBD1 (5 bases). V was shortened by 2 bases and J by 8 bases, with 12 bases between the two germline ends. CDR3 size: 14 residues. Germline V gene data show CDR1 as KGHSH and CDR2 as LQKENI. The CDR3 sequence is CASSPGAEREKLFF. DNA of the CDR3: TGTGCCAGCTCACCAGGGGCCGAGAGGGAAAAACTGTTTTTT. The full variable domain, its missing parts supplied by reference TRBV18 and TRBJ1-4, is NAGVMQNPRHLVRRRGQEARLRCSPMKGHSHVYWYRQLPEEGLKFMVYLQKENIIDESGMPKERFSAEFPKEGPSILRIQQVVRGDSAAYFCASSPGAEREKLFFGSGTQLSVL.

This clone was recorded only once. The V gene is TRBV6-6, the J gene TRBJ2-3; no clear D gene. Trimming stripped 5 bases from V and 4 bases from J, with 7 bases between. The CDR3 has 12 amino acids. Per the germline V gene, CDR1 is MNHNY and CDR2 is SVGAGI (reference sequence). CDR3: CASSPPSDTQYF. Here the CDR3 DNA reads TGTGCCAGCAGTCCCCCGTCAGATACGCAGTATTTT.

In this sample, this clone turned up a few times. The chain carries TRBV9 and TRBJ2-1; D is uncertain. V lost 0 bases to trimming and J lost 10 bases, with 8 bases between them. Germline CDR1 SGDLS, CDR2 YYNGEE. This CDR3 has 12 amino acids. CDR3 DNA: TGTGCCAGCAGCGTAGGGGGTTGGGAGCAGTTCTTC. Translated, it gives CASSVGGWEQFF. The full variable domain, rest sourced from reference TRBV9 and TRBJ2-1, is DSGVTQTPKHLITATGQRVTLRCSPRSGDLSVYWYQQSLDQGLQFLIQYYNGEERAKGNILERFSAQQFPDLHSELNLSSLELGDSALYFCASSVGGWEQFFGPGTRLTVL.

The genes are TRBV30 and TRBJ2-1, with D hard to call. The germline V and J ends were trimmed by 2 bases and 7 bases, with 12 bases remaining between them. Germline CDR1 is GTSNPN and CDR2 is SVGIG (reference sequence). There are 13 residues in the CDR3. In DNA, the CDR3 is TGTGCCTGGAGTACGCTGCCAAAGAATGAGCAGTTCTTC. Amino acid sequence: CAWSTLPKNEQFF.

This clone occurred a few times. CDR3 residues: CASSFDRANEQFF. The CDR3 region has the DNA TGTGCCAGCAGCTTTGACAGGGCCAATGAGCAGTTCTTC. The chain is built from TRBV7-3 and TRBJ2-1; 7 bases agree with TRBD1. Trimming removed 3 bases from V and 6 bases from J; junction bases left unmatched: 2. This CDR3 comprises 13 residues. Germline CDR1 SGHTA, CDR2 FQGTGA. Drawing the rest from reference TRBV7-3 and TRBJ2-1, the complete variable domain is GAGVSQTPSNKVTEKGKYVELRCDPISGHTALYWYRQSLGQGPEFLIYFQGTGAADDSGLPNDRFFAVRPEGSVSTLKIQRTERGDSAVYLCASSFDRANEQFFGPGTRLTVL.

CDR3 region: CASSLAPSGYEQYF. DNA for the CDR3: TGTGCCAGCAGTCTAGCGCCCTCGGGGTACGAGCAGTACTTC. V is TRBV6-5 and J is TRBJ2-5, with D perhaps matching TRBD2 (6 bases). The better agreement between TRBJ2-7 and the DNA end casts doubt on the J call. Germline V CDR1 and CDR2: MNHEY, SVGAGI. The CDR3 covers 14 residues.

In its sample, this clone was seen once. One junction end disagrees with the germline gene, perhaps due to a read error. The chain recombines TRBV7-9 with TRBJ1-4, with TRBD1 as a possible D gene (6 bases). Germline V gene data show CDR1 as SEHNR and CDR2 as FQNEAQ (reference sequence). CDR3 size: 16 residues. The CDR3 DNA follows: TGTGCCAGCAGCTCTTCCCGACAGGTTACTATTGAAAAACTGTTTTTT. Translating gives CASSSSRQVTIEKLFF.

V is TRBV19 and J is TRBJ2-3; D not resolved. CDR1 and CDR2 from the germline V gene are LNHDA and SQIVND (reference sequence). This CDR3 contains 12 residues. With 3 bases removed from V and 5 bases from J, the gap between germline ends came to 6 bases. In DNA, the CDR3 is TGTGCCAGTAGTATGTGGAGAGATACGCAGTATTTT. As protein: CASSMWRDTQYF.

The chain carries TRBV6-4 and TRBJ2-3, with 8 positions matching TRBD2. V was pared by 6 bases and J by 4 bases, with 9 bases of the junction left unmatched. This CDR3 has 15 amino acids. Germline V gene sequence: CDR1 MRHNA, CDR2 SNTAGT. The CDR3 region is CASSLRAGEADTQYF. CDR3 in DNA: TGTGCCAGCAGCCTAAGAGCGGGGGAAGCAGATACGCAGTATTTT.

The gene calls are TRBV19 and TRBJ1-1; D perhaps matches TRBD1 (6 bases). The germline V and J ends were trimmed by 5 bases and 8 bases, with 12 bases remaining between them. CDR1 is LNHDA, CDR2 SQIVND, per germline (reference sequence). This CDR3 region has 12 residues. The CDR3 protein is CASSPRGGEAFF. In nucleotides, the CDR3 is TGTGCCAGTAGTCCCCGAGGGGGAGAAGCTTTCTTT.

The V and J genes are TRBV7-9 and TRBJ2-2; 12 bases align to TRBD2. The CDR3 has 17 residues. Germline V gives CDR1 SEHNR, CDR2 FQNEAQ (reference sequence). Trimming took 4 bases from V and 0 from J; bases not matched to a gene: 3. The CDR3 here is CASSSTSGGANTGELFF. The CDR3 DNA reads TGTGCCAGCAGCTCGACTAGCGGGGGTGCGAACACCGGGGAGCTGTTTTTT.

This clone has only one observation. This chain uses TRBV10-2 with TRBJ2-1, with D perhaps matching TRBD2 (5 bases). V was pared by 0 bases and J by 9 bases, with 6 bases between. Germline lookup yields CDR1 WSHSY and CDR2 SAAADI. The CDR3 covers 12 residues. CDR3 sequence reads: CASSESRGEQFF. The CDR3 coding sequence is TGCGCCAGCAGTGAGTCTCGGGGTGAGCAGTTCTTC.

With respect to this clone: This sample also contains other DNA sequences that code for the same CDR3. The chain links TRBV5-4 to TRBJ1-1; D is perhaps TRBD1 (6 bases). V was clipped by 4 bases and J by 1 base, with 8 bases between them. This CDR3 has 13 residues. Germline V gene sequence: CDR1 SGHNT, CDR2 YYREEE (reference sequence). The CDR3 protein is CASSLDRNTEAFF. The CDR3 region has the DNA TGTGCCAGCAGCCTGGACAGGAACACTGAAGCTTTCTTT.

The genes are TRBV6-6 and TRBJ2-1; D not resolved. CDR1 is MNHNY and CDR2 is SVGAGI in the germline V gene (reference sequence). Between the trimmed V and J ends, which lost 2 bases and 3 bases, there was a span of 8 bases. The CDR3 totals 14 residues. CDR3 region: CASSYLGDYNEQFF. DNA of the CDR3: TGTGCCAGCAGTTACCTGGGTGACTACAATGAGCAGTTCTTC.

The rearrangement joins TRBV4-1 to TRBJ2-1, with D unresolved. The CDR3 totals 14 residues. Germline values: CDR1 MGHRA, CDR2 YSYEKL. Deletions cut 3 bases from V and 4 bases from J, with 10 bases between. CDR3 residues: CASSHPDLYNEQFF. The DNA of the CDR3 is TGCGCCAGCAGCCACCCCGACCTATACAATGAGCAGTTCTTC.

Comments on this clone: The junction differs from germline at one of its ends, possibly a read error. V gene TRBV7-1 combines with J gene TRBJ1-5; TRBD1 aligns across 9 bases. TRBV7-1 is recorded as an ORF, its role being uncertain. This CDR3 spans 16 amino acids. The CDR3 DNA is TGTGCCAGCAGCCCAGGGACAGGGACGAGCAACCAGCCCCAGCATTTT. Protein: CASSPGTGTSNQPQHF.

The chain couples TRBV7-8 to TRBJ2-3, with D perhaps TRBD2 (7 bases). From germline, CDR1 is SGHVS and CDR2 FQNEAQ. The V and J ends lost 2 bases and 0 bases respectively, with 12 bases between them. The CDR3 sequence is 16 residues long. DNA of the CDR3: TGTGCCAGCAGCTTATACGGGGGGCATAGCACAGATACGCAGTATTTT. This sequence encodes CASSLYGGHSTDTQYF.

This clone is termed medium-sized. The chain has TRBV7-8 and TRBJ2-4, with 11 bases lining up with TRBD2. Germline loops: CDR1 SGHVS, CDR2 FQNEAQ. The CDR3 extends over 19 amino acids. Trimming cost V 0 bases and J 1 base; bases outside gene matches: 8. The CDR3 sequence: CASSLAHVTSGGAKNIQYF. The CDR3, as DNA: TGTGCCAGCAGCTTAGCCCACGTTACTAGCGGGGGTGCCAAAAACATTCAGTACTTC. The full variable domain, with the rest looked up from reference TRBV7-8 and TRBJ2-4, is GAGVSQSPRYKVAKRGQDVALRCDPISGHVSLFWYQQALGQGPEFLTYFQNEAQLDKSGLPSDRFFAERPEGSVSTLKIQRTQQEDSAVYLCASSLAHVTSGGAKNIQYFGAGTRLSVL.

This clone showed up just a few times. The V gene is TRBV11-2, the J gene TRBJ2-1; D unclear. The CDR3 has 11 residues. Germline CDR1 SGHAT, CDR2 FQNNGV. Trimming took 5 bases from V and 9 from J, leaving 8 bases between them. CDR3 protein: CASSEVREQFF. The CDR3 coding sequence is TGTGCCAGCAGCGAGGTTCGTGAGCAGTTCTTC.

V and J are TRBV7-6 and TRBJ2-1; no firm D call. Germline-derived CDR1 and CDR2 are SGHVS and FNYEAQ. V lost 5 bases and J 6 bases, leaving 11 bases between the germline ends. The CDR3 runs to 13 residues. The CDR3 region is CASSPSEVNEQFF. CDR3 sequence (DNA): TGTGCCAGCAGCCCCTCCGAAGTCAATGAGCAGTTCTTC.

This chain connects TRBV7-3 to TRBJ2-7, with D possibly TRBD1 on 5 matching bases. Trimming pared 2 bases from V and 5 bases from J, leaving 10 bases between. This CDR3 has 13 amino acids. CDR1 SGHTA and CDR2 FQGTGA come from the germline V gene. CDR3 nucleotide sequence: TGTGCCAGCAGCTTAGTTAAGGGGCACGAGCAGTACTTC. It translates to CASSLVKGHEQYF. Complete variable domain (other parts from reference TRBV7-3 and TRBJ2-7): GAGVSQTPSNKVTEKGKYVELRCDPISGHTALYWYRQSLGQGPEFLIYFQGTGAADDSGLPNDRFFAVRPEGSVSTLKIQRTERGDSAVYLCASSLVKGHEQYFGPGTRLTVT.

By share of the sample, this clone is large. V and J are TRBV5-1 and TRBJ2-5, with TRBD1 matching over 9 bases. After removal of 2 bases from V and 5 bases from J, the junction contained 10 bases not matched to a gene. CDR3 length: 16 residues. Germline assignment: CDR1 SGHRS and CDR2 YFSETQ. CDR3: CASSFSTGTGMETQYF. Written as DNA, the CDR3 is TGCGCCAGCAGCTTTAGTACCGGGACAGGGATGGAGACCCAGTACTTC.

The V call is TRBV4-1, the J call TRBJ1-1, with TRBD1 matching 7 bases. The germline gives CDR1 MGHRA, CDR2 YSYEKL. V lost 0 bases to trimming and J lost 3 bases; unmatched junction nucleotides: 7. CDR3 length equals 16 residues. This CDR3 is CASSQEKGAQDTEAFF. In DNA, the CDR3 is TGCGCCAGCAGCCAAGAAAAGGGGGCGCAGGACACTGAAGCTTTCTTT.